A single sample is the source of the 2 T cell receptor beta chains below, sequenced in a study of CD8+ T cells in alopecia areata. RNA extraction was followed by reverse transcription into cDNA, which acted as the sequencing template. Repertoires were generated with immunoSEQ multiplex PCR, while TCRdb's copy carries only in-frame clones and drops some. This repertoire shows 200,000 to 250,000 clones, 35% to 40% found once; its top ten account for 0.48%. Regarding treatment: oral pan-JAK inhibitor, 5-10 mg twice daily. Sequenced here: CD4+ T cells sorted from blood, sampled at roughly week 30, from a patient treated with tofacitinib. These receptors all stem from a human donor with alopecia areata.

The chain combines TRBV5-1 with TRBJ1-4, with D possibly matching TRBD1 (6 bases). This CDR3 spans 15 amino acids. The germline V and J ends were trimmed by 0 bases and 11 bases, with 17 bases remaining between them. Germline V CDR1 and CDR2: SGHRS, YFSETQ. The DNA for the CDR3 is TGCGCCAGCAGCTTGGTGGGGGCCCCGGATGGGAAACTGTTTTTT. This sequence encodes CASSLVGAPDGKLFF.

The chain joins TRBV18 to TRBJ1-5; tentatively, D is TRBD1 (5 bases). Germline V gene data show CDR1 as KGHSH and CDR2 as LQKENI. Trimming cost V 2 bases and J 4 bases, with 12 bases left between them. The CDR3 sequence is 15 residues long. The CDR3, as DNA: TGTGCCAGCTCACCAGCGACAGATCAAAATCAGCCCCAGCATTTT. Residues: CASSPATDQNQPQHF.